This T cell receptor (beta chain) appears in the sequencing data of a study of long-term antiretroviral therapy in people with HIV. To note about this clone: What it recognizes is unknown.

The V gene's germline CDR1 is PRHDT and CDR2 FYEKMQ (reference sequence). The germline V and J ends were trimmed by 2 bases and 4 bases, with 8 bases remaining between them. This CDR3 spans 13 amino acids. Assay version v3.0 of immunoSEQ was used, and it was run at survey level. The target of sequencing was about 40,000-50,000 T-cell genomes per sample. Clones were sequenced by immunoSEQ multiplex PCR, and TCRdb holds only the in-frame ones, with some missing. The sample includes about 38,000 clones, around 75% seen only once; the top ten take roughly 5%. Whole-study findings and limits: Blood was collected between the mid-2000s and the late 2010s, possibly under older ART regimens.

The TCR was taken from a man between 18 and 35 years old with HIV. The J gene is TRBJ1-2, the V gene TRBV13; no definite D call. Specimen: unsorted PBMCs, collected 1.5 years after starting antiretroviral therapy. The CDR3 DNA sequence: TGTGCCAGCAGCTTATCCGGGTTCTATGGCTACACCTTC. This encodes CASSLSGFYGYTF. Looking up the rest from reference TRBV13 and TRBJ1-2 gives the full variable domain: AAGVIQSPRHLIKEKRETATLKCYPIPRHDTVYWYQQGPGQDPQFLISFYEKMQSDKGSIPDRFSAQQFSDYHSELNMSSLELGDSALYFCASSLSGFYGYTFGSGTRLTVV.